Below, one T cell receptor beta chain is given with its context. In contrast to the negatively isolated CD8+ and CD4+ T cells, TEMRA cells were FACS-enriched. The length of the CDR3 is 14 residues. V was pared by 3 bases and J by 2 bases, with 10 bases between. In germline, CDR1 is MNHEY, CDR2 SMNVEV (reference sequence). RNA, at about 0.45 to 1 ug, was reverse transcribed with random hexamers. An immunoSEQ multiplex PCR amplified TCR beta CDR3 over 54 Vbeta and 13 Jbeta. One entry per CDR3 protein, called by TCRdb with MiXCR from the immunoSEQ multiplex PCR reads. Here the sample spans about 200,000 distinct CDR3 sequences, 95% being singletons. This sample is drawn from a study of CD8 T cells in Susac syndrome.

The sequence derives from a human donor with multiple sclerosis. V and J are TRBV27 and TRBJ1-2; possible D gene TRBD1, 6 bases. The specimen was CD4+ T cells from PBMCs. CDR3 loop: CASSFLDRNYGYTF. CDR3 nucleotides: TGTGCCAGCAGTTTTCTAGACAGGAACTATGGCTACACCTTC.